One sample yielded the 5 T cell receptor beta chains listed below, sequenced in a study. Each CDR3 protein is one row after TCRdb ran MiXCR on the 5' RACE reads. The table records about 54,000 distinct CDR3 sequences, under 20% of them present only once. Sequencing was performed on naive CD4+ T cells sorted from blood. Subset here: naive CD4+ T cells, CD4+CD45RA+CD25-. The receptors shown here come from a female donor with breast cancer.

This clonotype was recorded only once. A junction end diverges from the germline sequence, so it may reflect a read error. The chain is built from TRBV4-1 and TRBJ1-1; D gene ambiguous. Germline loops: CDR1 MGHRA, CDR2 YSYEKL. There are 14 residues in the CDR3. CDR3: CASSQVSLNAEAFF. For the CDR3, the DNA is TGCGCCAGCAGCCAAGTATCACTGAACGCTGAAGCTTTCTTT.

A few counts support this clonotype. The chain employs TRBV5-1 and TRBJ1-1, with D tentatively TRBD1 (5 bases). The V gene's germline CDR1 is SGHRS and CDR2 YFSETQ. V shed 3 bases and J shed 0 bases, with 12 bases lying between them. The CDR3 is 15 residues long. DNA for the CDR3: TGCGCCAGCAGCTCGGTCGACAGTATGAACACTGAAGCTTTCTTT. Protein: CASSSVDSMNTEAFF.

This chain uses TRBV7-9 with TRBJ2-1; TRBD1 or TRBD2 may be the D gene (5 bases each). CDR3 length: 15 amino acids. Trimming left V 5 bases short and J 8 bases short, with 19 bases between. CDR1 and CDR2 (germline): SEHNR, FQNEAQ (reference sequence). CDR3 protein: CASSGQWGTRDEQFF. The CDR3 DNA reads as TGTGCCAGCAGCGGCCAATGGGGGACCAGGGATGAGCAGTTCTTC.

This clonotype was seen a handful of times. The gene calls are TRBV20-1 and TRBJ2-5, with TRBD2 identical over 9 bases. Germline assignment: CDR1 DFQATT and CDR2 SNEGSKA (reference sequence). J lost 5 bases, V lost 3 bases, and 13 bases had no gene match. CDR3 length: 16 residues. The CDR3 is CSARGVVREGQETQYF. For the CDR3, the DNA is TGCAGTGCTAGGGGAGTGGTGCGGGAGGGCCAGGAGACCCAGTACTTC.

This clonotype was observed at least ten times. This chain links TRBV12-3 or TRBV12-4 with TRBJ1-5, with D hard to call. V shed 6 bases and J shed 6 bases, with 15 bases lying between them. The CDR3 is 14 residues long. CDR3: CASSRDLEGQPQHF. In DNA form, the CDR3 reads TGTGCCAGCAGCCGTGACCTTGAGGGTCAGCCCCAGCATTTT.